This TCR beta chain was obtained from a study of CD4 T cells in relation to SARS-CoV-2 and coronaviruses. Study conclusions and caveats: Compared with monoreactive clones, crossreactive clones showed significantly weaker SARS-CoV-2 expansion.

This CDR3 has 16 residues. V lost 4 bases to trimming and J lost 1 base, with 17 bases between them. Looked up from germline, CDR1 is KGHSY and CDR2 is FQNENV. For around 11 days, about 9.9 x 10^4 sorted CD4+ cells grew with T cell-depleted PBMCs and CEF. Profiled with immunoSEQ multiplex PCR; TCRdb holds only in-frame clones, not every one. Of 36,000 or so clones listed, about three quarters were seen once; the top ten hold less than 3.5%. A word on this clone: The target antigen is unknown.

Sequences were obtained from memory CD4+ T cells from PBMCs, cultured in vitro. The clonotype was recovered from an adult with COVID-19. The rearrangement uses TRBV16 and TRBJ2-7; either TRBD1 or TRBD2 may supply D (5 bases each). In nucleotides, the CDR3 is TGTGCCAGCAGCCTCTCAGGGAGTAAGGTATCCTACGAGCAGTACTTC. It codes for CASSLSGSKVSYEQYF.